This T cell receptor beta chain derives from a study of Graves' ophthalmopathy and Graves' hyperthyroidism. Study information: Peripheral blood (taken before any treatment) was collected at initial diagnosis. Findings of the study overall: Its predictions of ophthalmopathy progression gave the model over 70% sensitivity and 72% to 85% specificity. Blood also carried most expanded thyroid clonotypes exceeding 0.001 frequency.

There are many counts of this clonotype. No antigen is known for it. Using RNA transcripts, the TCR beta CDR3 regions were amplified. The workflow started with a first-round RT-PCR run with HTBI primers and then moved on to a second-round multiplex PCR. TCRdb reprocessed the multiplex PCR reads with MiXCR, giving one entry per CDR3 protein. The sample has hundreds of thousands of distinct CDR3 sequences; around a fifth are singletons. This CDR3 spans 13 amino acids. Germline CDR1 is GTSNPN and CDR2 is SVGIG (reference sequence). V lost 1 base to trimming and J lost 7 bases, with 14 bases between them. This chain uses TRBV30 with TRBJ2-7, with a tentative D call TRBD1 (5 bases). Sequencing was performed on peripheral blood. The sequence came from a woman younger than 30 with stable Graves' hyperthyroidism. Some clones in this sample may be carry-over from other donors' samples. DNA of the CDR3: TGTGCCTGGAGTGACAGGCCCTCCGGTGAGCAGTACTTC. Translation gives CAWSDRPSGEQYF.